These 16 T cell receptor beta chains share one sample of origin, sequenced in a study of blood T cell repertoires in COVID-19. The repertoire was sequenced with immunoSEQ multiplex PCR; TCRdb's copy has only in-frame clones and lacks some. Of about 150,000 clones in the sample, around 84% were seen once. Sequencing was carried out using peripheral blood. Source of these receptors: a man in his 70s with acute or convalescent COVID-19.

The gene calls are TRBV7-3 and TRBJ2-1; 9 positions match TRBD2. The CDR3 covers 14 residues. V was clipped by 3 bases and J by 9 bases; unmatched bases: 6. Germline lookup yields CDR1 SGHTA and CDR2 FQGTGA. The CDR3: CASSFSELAGEQFF. CDR3 bases: TGTGCCAGCAGCTTTAGTGAACTAGCGGGTGAGCAGTTCTTC.

This clone has a handful of counts. V is TRBV28 and J is TRBJ1-5; 9 bases map to TRBD1. CDR1 and CDR2 from the germline V gene are MDHEN and SYDVKM. After removal of 10 bases from V and 7 bases from J, the junction contained 8 bases not matched to a gene. The CDR3 runs to 13 residues. The CDR3: CAINNRGLQPQHF. CDR3 nucleotide sequence: TGTGCCATCAACAACAGGGGGCTACAGCCCCAGCATTTT.

As regards this clone: One junction end disagrees with the germline gene, perhaps due to a read error. The chain employs TRBV7-7 and TRBJ1-4; tentatively, D is TRBD1 (6 bases). CDR3 length: 16 residues. In germline, CDR1 is SSHAT, CDR2 FNYEAQ (reference sequence). The CDR3 reads CASSLCMGHHNEKLFF. In nucleotides, the CDR3 is TGTGCTAGCAGCTTATGTATGGGACACCATAATGAAAAACTGTTTTTT.

This clone has just a few counts. The chain links TRBV2 to TRBJ1-2, with TRBD1 matching over 7 bases. Germline V gene data show CDR1 as SNHLY and CDR2 as FYNNEI. The CDR3 is 13 residues long. The V segment lost 8 bases and the J segment 4 bases; nucleotides outside the gene matches: 7. The CDR3 nucleotides are TGTGCCAGCCGCCGGGACAGCCCCTATGGCTACACCTTC. Protein product: CASRRDSPYGYTF.

In regard to this clone: At one boundary the junction diverges from the germline segment, which might be a read error. This rearrangement joins TRBV7-7 to TRBJ2-1; 10 bases fit TRBD2. Germline CDR1 SSHAT, CDR2 FNYEAQ (reference sequence). There are 15 residues in the CDR3. In DNA form, the CDR3 reads TGTGCTAGCAGCCAACTAGCGGGGACCTACAATGAGCAGTTCTTC. This gives the protein CASSQLAGTYNEQFF.

This clone has just one count. The rearrangement joins TRBV5-1 to TRBJ2-2; tentative D call: TRBD2 (6 bases). The V and J ends lost 7 bases and 2 bases respectively, with 15 bases between them. Germline CDR1 reads SGHRS; CDR2 reads YFSETQ. There are 15 residues in the CDR3. The CDR3 here is CASAPGGTNTGELFF. The CDR3 nucleotides read TGCGCCAGCGCTCCCGGGGGTACTAACACCGGGGAGCTGTTTTTT.

This clone has a single count. The CDR3 DNA sequence: TGTGCCAGCAGCGTAGAGTCGTTTCAGGGACAGGGGCTCCGATGGCAGTATTTT. Amino acids: CASSVESFQGQGLRWQYF. This sequence joins TRBV9 and TRBJ2-3, with 10 bases lining up with TRBD1. This CDR3 is 18 amino acids long. J was trimmed by 11 bases and V by 0 bases; bases with no gene match: 18. Germline lookup yields CDR1 SGDLS and CDR2 YYNGEE.

The V and J genes are TRBV3-1 (or the pseudogene TRBV3-2) and TRBJ1-2, with D possibly TRBD1 on 5 matching bases. The V end lost 4 bases, the J end lost 8 bases, and 8 bases lay between the germline ends. This CDR3 comprises 11 residues. The germline V gene encodes CDR1 LGHDT and CDR2 YNNKEL (reference sequence). CDR3 sequence reads: CASSRGRGYTF. The CDR3 DNA sequence: TGTGCCAGCAGCCGGGGGAGGGGCTACACCTTC.

The chain combines TRBV7-8 with TRBJ1-5; D gene unclear. This CDR3 has 14 amino acids. Trimming cost V 5 bases and J 6 bases, with 14 bases left between them. Germline V lookup: CDR1 SGHVS, CDR2 FQNEAQ. The CDR3 spells CASSRPGSSQPQHF. CDR3 in DNA: TGTGCCAGCAGCCGCCCGGGATCCAGTCAGCCCCAGCATTTT.

The V call is TRBV10-3, the J call TRBJ2-3; TRBD2 is a possible D gene (5 bases). Trimming removed 0 bases from V and 13 bases from J, with 20 bases in between. Germline-derived CDR1 and CDR2 are ENHRY and SYGVKD. This CDR3 spans 15 amino acids. CDR3 coding DNA: TGTGCCATCAGTGAGTCGAAAATATCCGGGATCTTAGAGTATTTT. This codes for CAISESKISGILEYF.

This sequence joins TRBV28 and TRBJ2-1; TRBD1 might be the D (7 bases). CDR3 size: 15 residues. Germline-derived CDR1 and CDR2 are MDHEN and SYDVKM. V was clipped by 10 bases and J by 6 bases, with 22 bases between them. CDR3 region: CAIQLTGTVGNEQFF. The DNA for the CDR3 is TGTGCCATCCAACTGACAGGGACTGTGGGCAATGAGCAGTTCTTC.

The genes are TRBV24-1 and TRBJ2-1, with TRBD2 matching over 14 bases. The trim removed 7 bases at V and 1 base at J, leaving 11 bases unmatched. The CDR3 length is 19 residues. Germline assignment: CDR1 KGHDR and CDR2 SFDVKD. As DNA, the CDR3 is TGTGCCACCAGAGCCCCGGGACTAGCGGGAGTAAGGTCCTACAATGAGCAGTTCTTC. This translates into CATRAPGLAGVRSYNEQFF.

This chain joins TRBV28 and TRBJ1-5; weak D call: TRBD1 (5 bases). Trimming took off 10 bases at V and 4 bases at J, with 20 bases between the two ends. The CDR3 is 15 amino acids. CDR1 and CDR2 (germline): MDHEN, SYDVKM. The CDR3 region has the DNA TGTGCCACCCAGGTCGGGGGTCTGGGGAATCAGCCCCAGCATTTT. Its translation is CATQVGGLGNQPQHF.

This clone came up once. The CDR3 nucleotides are TGTGCCACCCGCGGTAGGGGACAGGGGAGGGATGGCTACACCTTC. The encoded protein is CATRGRGQGRDGYTF. The genes are TRBV6-5 and TRBJ1-2; TRBD1 matches at 10 bases. Germline V gene sequence: CDR1 MNHEY, CDR2 SVGAGI. V lost 10 bases, J lost 6 bases, and 14 bases stayed unmatched. This CDR3 spans 15 amino acids.

The chain links TRBV24-1 to TRBJ2-3; 7 bases are shared with TRBD2. Germline CDR1 KGHDR, CDR2 SFDVKD. J was trimmed by 0 bases and V by 4 bases; bases with no gene match: 6. The CDR3 has 16 residues. In nucleotides, the CDR3 is TGTGCCACCAGTGACTTCGGGACTACTAGCACAGATACGCAGTATTTT. This translates into CATSDFGTTSTDTQYF.

This rearrangement joins TRBV27 to TRBJ2-3; 10 positions match TRBD2. The CDR3 spans 16 residues. J was trimmed by 2 bases and V by 5 bases; bases with no gene match: 7. The germline V gene has CDR1 MNHEY and CDR2 SMNVEV (reference sequence). DNA for the CDR3: TGTGCCAGCAGTAGCGGGAGGGCCCCCCTCACAGATACGCAGTATTTT. Amino acids: CASSSGRAPLTDTQYF.